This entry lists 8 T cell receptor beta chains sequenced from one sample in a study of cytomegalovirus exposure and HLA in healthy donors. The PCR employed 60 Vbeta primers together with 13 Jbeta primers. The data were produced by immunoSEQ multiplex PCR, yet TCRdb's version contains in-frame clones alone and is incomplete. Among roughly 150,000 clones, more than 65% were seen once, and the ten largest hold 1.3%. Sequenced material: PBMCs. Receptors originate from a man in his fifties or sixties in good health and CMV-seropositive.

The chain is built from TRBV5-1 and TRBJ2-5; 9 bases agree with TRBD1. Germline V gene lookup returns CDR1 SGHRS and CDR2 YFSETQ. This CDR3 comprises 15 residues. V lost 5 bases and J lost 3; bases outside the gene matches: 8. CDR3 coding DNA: TGCGCCAGCAGACCCACAGGGGGCAAGGAAGAGACCCAGTACTTC. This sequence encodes CASRPTGGKEETQYF.

CDR3: CASSGHVTSGPQETQYF. The CDR3 nucleotides read TGTGCCAGCAGTGGACACGTGACTAGCGGGCCCCAAGAGACCCAGTACTTC. The chain uses TRBV6-1 and TRBJ2-5, with 10 nucleotides matching TRBD2. V shed 4 bases and J 1 base; nucleotides not matched to a gene: 9. The germline V gene encodes CDR1 MNHNS and CDR2 SASEGT. The CDR3 is made up of 17 amino acids.

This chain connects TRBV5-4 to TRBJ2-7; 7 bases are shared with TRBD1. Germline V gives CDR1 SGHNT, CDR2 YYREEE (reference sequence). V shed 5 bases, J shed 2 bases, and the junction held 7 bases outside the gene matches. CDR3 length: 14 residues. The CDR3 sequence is CASSSFDRAYEQYF. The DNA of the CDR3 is TGTGCCAGCAGTTCTTTCGACAGGGCCTACGAGCAGTACTTC.

The CDR3 here is CARERDTQYF. For the CDR3, the DNA is TGTGCCAGAGAACGGGATACGCAGTATTTT. V gene TRBV5-4 combines with J gene TRBJ2-3; D is unclear. V gave up 8 bases and J gave up 6 bases, with 7 bases separating them. The CDR3 totals 10 residues. The germline V gene encodes CDR1 SGHNT and CDR2 YYREEE (reference sequence). The full variable domain, rest sourced from reference TRBV5-4 and TRBJ2-3, is ETGVTQSPTHLIKTRGQQVTLRCSSQSGHNTVSWYQQALGQGPQFIFQYYREEENGRGNFPPRFSGLQFPNYSSELNVNALELDDSALYLCARERDTQYFGPGTRLTVL.

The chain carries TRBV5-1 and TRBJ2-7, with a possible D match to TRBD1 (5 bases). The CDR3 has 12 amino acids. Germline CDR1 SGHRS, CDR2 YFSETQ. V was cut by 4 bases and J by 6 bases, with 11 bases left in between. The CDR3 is CASSRGQGEQYF. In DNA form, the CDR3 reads TGCGCCAGCAGCAGGGGCCAGGGCGAGCAGTACTTC.

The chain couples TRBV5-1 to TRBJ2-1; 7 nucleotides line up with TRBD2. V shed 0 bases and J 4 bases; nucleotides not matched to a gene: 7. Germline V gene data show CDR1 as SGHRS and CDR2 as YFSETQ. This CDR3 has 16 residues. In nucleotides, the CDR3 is TGCGCCAGCAGCTTGGCTGGCGGGGGTAATTACAATGAGCAGTTCTTC. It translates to CASSLAGGGNYNEQFF.

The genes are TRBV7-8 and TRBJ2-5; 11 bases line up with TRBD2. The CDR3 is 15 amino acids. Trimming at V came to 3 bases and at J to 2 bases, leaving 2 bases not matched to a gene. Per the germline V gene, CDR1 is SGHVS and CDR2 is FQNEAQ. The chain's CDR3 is CASSFSGGVQETQYF. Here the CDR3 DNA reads TGTGCCAGCAGCTTTAGCGGGGGGGTACAAGAGACCCAGTACTTC. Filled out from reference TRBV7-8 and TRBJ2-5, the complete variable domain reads GAGVSQSPRYKVAKRGQDVALRCDPISGHVSLFWYQQALGQGPEFLTYFQNEAQLDKSGLPSDRFFAERPEGSVSTLKIQRTQQEDSAVYLCASSFSGGVQETQYFGPGTRLLVL.

This CDR3 reads CASSNRGVETEAFF. CDR3 bases: TGTGCCAGCAGTAACAGGGGGGTTGAAACTGAAGCTTTCTTT. V usage is TRBV2 and J usage is TRBJ1-1; 8 positions match TRBD1. J gave up 5 bases and V 5 bases, and 7 bases lay outside the gene matches. Germline CDR1 and CDR2: SNHLY and FYNNEI. The CDR3 totals 14 residues.